These 10 T cell receptor beta chains originate from one sample sequenced in a study of cytomegalovirus exposure and HLA in healthy donors. The PCR made use of 60 Vbeta and 13 Jbeta primers. Sequencing used immunoSEQ multiplex PCR; TCRdb keeps in-frame clones, though not all of them. The sample consists of roughly 180,000 clones, under 90% of them appearing once. Material: PBMCs. These receptors were taken from a male donor in good health and CMV-seronegative.

V and J are TRBV2 and TRBJ2-7; D possibly corresponds to TRBD1 (6 bases). Trimming took 7 bases from V and 4 from J, leaving 14 bases between them. CDR3 length: 13 amino acids. Germline-derived CDR1 and CDR2 are SNHLY and FYNNEI. The CDR3 DNA reads as TGTGCCAGCAAAGCAGGGGTATTATACGAGCAGTACTTC. Its protein product is CASKAGVLYEQYF.

The V call is TRBV7-9, the J call TRBJ2-1; perhaps TRBD2 as D (6 bases). There are 14 residues in the CDR3. Trimming removed 7 bases from V and 6 bases from J, with 16 bases in between. The germline gives CDR1 SEHNR, CDR2 FQNEAQ (reference sequence). CDR3 amino acids: CASTRPRGGNEQFF. CDR3 sequence (DNA): TGTGCCAGCACCCGGCCGCGGGGCGGCAATGAGCAGTTCTTC.

J is TRBJ2-2 and V is TRBV27; 13 bases are shared with TRBD2. The CDR3 covers 15 residues. Per the germline V gene, CDR1 is MNHEY and CDR2 is SMNVEV (reference sequence). Losses at the gene ends were 6 bases for V and 2 bases for J; bases not matched to a gene: 0. The CDR3 loop reads CASRGLAGNTGELFF. The CDR3 DNA follows: TGTGCCAGCAGGGGACTAGCGGGAAACACCGGGGAGCTGTTTTTT.

This clone has more than one count but fewer than ten. The rearrangement joins TRBV15 to TRBJ1-2; the D gene is possibly TRBD1 (5 bases). V gave up 7 bases and J gave up 2 bases, with 29 bases separating them. Germline lookup yields CDR1 LNHNV and CDR2 YYDKDF (reference sequence). The CDR3 loop spans 19 amino acids. The CDR3 region has the DNA TGTGCCACCAAGAATTACCATGGGCTCGGCGGGGCGCCCAACTATGGCTACACCTTC. It encodes CATKNYHGLGGAPNYGYTF.

The chain uses TRBV7-6 and TRBJ1-4; D perhaps matches TRBD1 (6 bases). The ends were cut back, 4 bases at V and 5 bases at J, with 23 bases in the middle. Germline loops: CDR1 SGHVS, CDR2 FNYEAQ. This CDR3 has 18 residues. The CDR3 DNA reads TGTGCCAGCAGCTCGTACCGCTCCACAGGGATCAAAAATGAAAAACTGTTTTTT. Protein sequence: CASSSYRSTGIKNEKLFF.

V usage is TRBV10-3 and J usage is TRBJ2-3, with TRBD1 matching 7 bases. This CDR3 spans 13 amino acids. The germline CDR1 and CDR2 sequences are ENHRY and SYGVKD. Trimming removed 3 bases from V and 8 bases from J; junction bases left unmatched: 5. The CDR3 here is CAISERDSGTQYF. The CDR3 coding sequence is TGTGCCATCAGTGAAAGGGACAGTGGTACGCAGTATTTT.

The chain is built from TRBV9 and TRBJ2-2, with 9 bases aligning to TRBD1. V was clipped by 4 bases and J by 4 bases; unmatched bases: 5. The CDR3 loop spans 15 amino acids. Germline V CDR1 and CDR2: SGDLS, YYNGEE. This CDR3 is CASSTRQGGTGELFF. The CDR3 nucleotides are TGTGCCAGCAGCACTCGACAGGGGGGCACCGGGGAGCTGTTTTTT.

The genes are TRBV4-3 and TRBJ2-3; weak D call: TRBD1 (6 bases). The CDR3 covers 15 residues. V dropped 4 bases and J dropped 3 bases, with 14 bases sitting between them. CDR1 and CDR2 from the germline V gene are LGHNA and YSLEER. The DNA for the CDR3 is TGCGCCAGCAGCCCCCACGGACAGCTTACAGATACGCAGTATTTT. It yields the protein CASSPHGQLTDTQYF.

This chain links TRBV11-1 with TRBJ2-1, with a weak D call TRBD1 (6 bases). The CDR3 contains 17 residues. The germline V gene encodes CDR1 SGHAT and CDR2 FQDESV (reference sequence). The germline V and J ends were trimmed by 0 bases and 0 bases, with 12 bases remaining between them. The CDR3 region is CASSLAWGLGSYNEQFF. The CDR3 nucleotides read TGTGCCAGCAGCTTAGCGTGGGGGCTAGGCTCCTACAATGAGCAGTTCTTC. Looking up the rest from reference TRBV11-1 and TRBJ2-1 gives the full variable domain: EAEVAQSPRYKITEKSQAVAFWCDPISGHATLYWYRQILGQGPELLVQFQDESVVDDSQLPKDRFSAERLKGVDSTLKIQPAELGDSAMYLCASSLAWGLGSYNEQFFGPGTRLTVL.

The count of this clone is one. The rearrangement uses TRBV6-5 and TRBJ1-6; 7 nucleotides line up with TRBD1. V trimming: 8 bases; J trimming: 12 bases; junction bases outside the gene matches: 13. This CDR3 has 14 residues. Germline loops: CDR1 MNHEY, CDR2 SVGAGI. CDR3 protein: CASRRRDSLLPLHF. CDR3 bases: TGTGCCAGCCGTAGGCGGGACAGCCTTTTACCCCTCCACTTT.